This T cell receptor beta chain comes out of a study of cytomegalovirus exposure and HLA in healthy donors (dated by TCRdb to the late 2010s). Broadly, across the study: An earlier analysis of a few hundred of the donors reported 276 Gb of sequence data and around 100 million unique TCR beta sequences obtained from around 190 million T cells. An early release covering approximately 600 HLA-typed donors comprised around 300 gigabases of sequencing data and 85 million or so unique TCR sequences. Among the roughly 400 genotyped donors, around 81% belonged to the genetic ancestry cluster associated with self-reported Caucasian donors. The study aimed to test whether cataloging public T cell receptors could reveal signatures of past pathogen exposure. The study profiled the T cell repertoires of under 700 subjects by immunosequencing and related them to cytomegalovirus serostatus. Along with the 666-subject first cohort, a separate validation cohort of over 90 different subjects was used. To predict cytomegalovirus infection status, the study combined high-throughput TCR immunosequencing, statistical association of individual TCRs with disease status, and machine learning. In a later analysis, previously published TCR beta repertoires from 550 to 750 donors were re-analyzed and high-resolution HLA genotyping was added so that TCR occurrence patterns could be studied. Rather than drawing on any new phenotypic data, the later analysis identified candidate immune exposures from TCR beta sequences and the way those sequences occurred across donors. An earlier analysis of some 500 of the donors used high-throughput TCR beta sequencing to judge whether each TCR beta V gene segment behaved as functional or pseudogenic. Donor age, sex, ethnicity and CMV serostatus were compiled alongside the repertoire data. A later genetic analysis used genome-wide SNP genotypes for about 55% of the 666 donors, treating that subset as a discovery cohort. Every discovery cohort repertoire had been produced on one sequencing platform. HLA typing included class I and class II loci at four-digit resolution. The number of donors typed differed by locus, with roughly 629-640 for A, B, C, DRB1 and DQB1, roughly 550 for DQA1, about 610 for DPA1, and about 450 for DPB1. Because of strong linkage in the cohort, roughly five DR-DQ haplotypes were treated as single units for association and clustering. On average, around 240,000 unique TCR beta nucleotide sequences were sequenced per donor among a few hundred genotyped donors of the cohort, with roughly a sixth of those sequences being non-productive.

The study at large found these results: For the cohort, immune exposure information was limited to CMV serostatus. A group of highly shared sequence variants was considered likely to be a technical artifact of the sequencing pipeline. An earlier analysis of 587 of the donors showed that most TCR beta V segments appeared in productive rearrangements either about 87% or about 30% of the time, which broadly matched IMGT annotations. A further reported finding was that TCR beta sequences accurately predicted the HLA-A and HLA-B alleles for most subjects in the first cohort. Some 15 rarely observed V segments, including chromosome 9 orphons, were excluded from the earlier analysis of a few hundred of the donors because counts were too low. This cohort had only TCR beta chains sequenced, and the lack of alpha or paired-chain data limited which features could be detected. Most CMV-associated TCR beta chains appeared to be HLA-restricted in a later analysis, and the HLA associations seemed to be driven largely by CMV exposure. In a later analysis, 15,000 to 20,000 TCR beta sequences were associated with specific HLA alleles at a false discovery rate of 0.05. In a later analysis, HLA-associated TCR beta chains were found to be more clonally expanded and to have lower generation probabilities than equally common non-associated chains. Most TCR sequences were observed very rarely across donors, whereas some public TCRs were present in many individuals. According to the authors, the approach could potentially be generalized to other disease states and immunological phenotypes. The study listed 164 TCR beta chains as associated with cytomegalovirus. Because some donors lacked HLA typing at each locus, the association tests relied only on the typed subset. Assigning TCR associations to individual alleles was difficult when HLA alleles, especially DR and DQ, strongly co-occurred. In both the original and validation cohorts, the classifier was reported to diagnose cytomegalovirus status with high specificity and sensitivity. Linkage disequilibrium might explain the correlated functional status among segregating V segments, but an unknown experimental factor could not be ruled out. A later analysis reported that several top co-occurrence clusters appeared linked to parvovirus B19, influenza, CMV and Epstein-Barr virus. In a later genetic analysis, a missense DCLRE1C variant was associated with V-gene and J-gene trimming of TCR beta chains, and the association was replicated in an independent cohort. Some IMGT-functional V segments, including TRBV6-2 and TRBV6-3, could not be told apart with the 87-base-pair reads, so those segments were excluded. Compared with the approximately 600-donor mean, donors in an Asian-associated ancestry cluster had fewer N-insertions in productive TCRs, according to a later genetic analysis. In vitro tests confirmed that a few of the cytomegalovirus-associated TCR beta chains recognize cytomegalovirus antigens. In a later analysis, TCR association rates were found to vary across HLA loci, with the most associated TCRs seen for DRB1 alleles and the fewest for HLA-C alleles. Sequencing depth was assumed to be roughly uniform across donors in the presence/absence analyses, though that assumption may not hold.

Its CDR3 holds 14 amino acids, cysteine through phenylalanine. The sequence is cut down to CDR3 DNA, 42 bases in frame from base 1. Per the germline V gene, ENHRY is the CDR1 and SYGVKD is the CDR2. Trimming accounts for 6 bases at V and 4 bases at J, while the number of junction bases matched to no gene is 6. The library was made by the immunoSEQ multiplex PCR assay. The multiplex PCR relied on a mix of 60 forward primers for TCR Vbeta segments and 13 reverse primers for TCR Jbeta segments. A multiplex PCR assay on genomic DNA amplified the CDR3 region of rearranged TCR beta genes. Amplified TCR beta libraries were sequenced as 87-base-pair reads on the Illumina HiSeq System. The authors processed their data as follows. Across the 500 to 750 repertoires, a later analysis counted 80 million or so unique TCR beta chains, roughly 11 million of which were shared by at least two donors. A nearest-neighbor algorithm error-corrected the raw reads and collapsed the reads into unique sequences, merging closely related sequences to remove PCR and sequencing errors. To assign V, D and J gene segments, CDR3 sequences were aligned to IMGT reference sequences. For a sequence to be retained, a match of at least six nucleotides to both a V gene segment and a J gene segment was required. A rearrangement counted as productive if the CDR3 had no stop codons and remained in frame with V and J, and every other rearrangement counted as non-productive. CDR3 was defined by IMGT convention, running from the second conserved V-encoded cysteine to the conserved J-encoded phenylalanine. Sequences without an unambiguous match to a single V gene segment were excluded from the earlier analysis of 450 to 750 of the donors. In an earlier analysis of approximately 500 of the donors, a V segment was called functional when productive rearrangements were above 56.7%, and segregating when the standard deviation between donors exceeded 5%. A statistical classification framework was developed to diagnose cytomegalovirus status using the catalog of TCR beta chain sequences. A later analysis assigned V and J genes by comparing TCR nucleotide sequences with IMGT/GENE-DB human TR gene sequences. In a later analysis, CDR3 sequences and most-parsimonious VDJ recombination scenarios were assigned using the TCRdist pipeline. In a later analysis, each TCR beta chain was defined by its CDR3 amino acid sequence together with its V-gene family, and reads without a unique V-gene family were excluded. To address suspected cross-contamination and a sequencing artifact, a later analysis removed around 600 highly shared, low-generation-probability nucleotide sequences. In a later analysis, a clonal expansion index for each public chain was calculated from normalized within-repertoire ranks of inferred template counts. Generation probabilities in a later analysis came from a VDJ recombination model fitted to out-of-frame rearrangements, and those results were checked against IGoR. A later analysis scored TCR-TCR, TCR-HLA and TCR-CMV co-occurrence with hypergeometric tests, applying a repertoire-size bias correction to TCR pairs. To estimate false discovery rates, a later analysis permuted the HLA or CMV assignments 20 times. In a later analysis, co-occurring TCRs were grouped with DBSCAN, and TCRdist sequence similarity was added when clustering was performed within HLA-allele-positive subsets. Co-occurrence clustering excluded repertoires with fewer than 30,000 or more than 120,000 public chains, plus five with anomalous nucleotide sharing. Entries here come from immuneACCESS through TCRdb and include only in-frame sequences with V and J called. Some clones fail to appear in such tables; in the studies checked, an unresolved V gene covers under half of the shortfall, and the cause of the remainder is unknown. Clone size and V and J calls were adopted from that table, with D and trimming inferred from the DNA. The sample table records 200,000 to 250,000 clones; roughly 75% of these occur just once. The ten largest account for 1.5% to 2% of the sample.

The cohort was made up of 666 healthy bone marrow donors. All cohort members were sampled while nominally healthy, although unrecorded immune exposures were likely present. The donor tested CMV seronegative, placing the donor among the 300 to 400 seronegative members of the cohort. Each donor provided a peripheral blood sample, and peripheral blood mononuclear cells were used for TCR beta sequencing. The Qiagen DNeasy Blood Extraction Kit was used to extract genomic DNA from the blood cell samples. In regard to this clone: What this receptor recognizes is not known. Base qualities were left out, and no much larger clone turns up one base away.

This sequence originates from a woman in her twenties or thirties in good health and CMV-seronegative. Specimen: PBMCs. The chain links TRBV10-3 with TRBJ2-3; TRBD2 lines up with 8 middle nucleotides. CDR3 protein: CAISGAGDSDTQYF. The DNA sequence is TGTGCCATCAGCGGAGCGGGGGATTCAGATACGCAGTATTTT.